This T cell receptor beta chain was captured in a study of human T cells and chemical hapten exposure. Study details: From small differences in pooled library volume came most of the variation in per-sample TCR yields.

Via MiXCR, TCRdb re-called the RACE reads, giving one row per CDR3 protein. The data contain over 30,000 distinct CDR3 sequences, approximately 7.6% of them singletons. This clonotype came up many times. CDR1 and CDR2 (germline): MNHEY, SVGAGI. Trimming took 5 bases from V and 3 from J; bases not matched to a gene: 13. The CDR3 totals 16 residues. The time point: pre-sensitization, week 0. The treatment denotes: therapeutic diphenylcyclopropenone sensitization with weekly scalp DPC. The chain carries TRBV6-5 and TRBJ2-7; 7 bases are shared with TRBD1. The sequence derives from a woman in her forties or fifties with alopecia areata. Some clones in this sample may be carry-over from other donors' samples. Sequencing was performed on whole blood, taken in connection with sensitization to the hapten diphenylcyclopropenone (DPC). CDR3 bases: TGTGCCAGCAGTAAGGGGGCGGGCGTGGGTGTCTACGAGCAGTACTTC. Its translation is CASSKGAGVGVYEQYF.